The clone carrying this T cell receptor beta chain has at least ten counts. Its target is not known. The data were taken from a study of early T cells in non-severe SARS-CoV-2 infection. Study as a whole: Chains were not paired, and sequencing was done on bulk RNA from unsorted whole blood. Study-level results: VDJdb matching skewed toward anti-spike CD8 responses, missing private and CD4 specificities.

From germline, CDR1 is DFQATT and CDR2 SNEGSKA (reference sequence). V was shortened by 2 bases and J by 1 base, with 8 bases between the two germline ends. This CDR3 has 14 amino acids. Individual cDNA molecules each received unique molecular identifiers attached to them. MiXCR, run by TCRdb on the 5' RACE reads, gives a single entry per CDR3 protein. The data contain roughly 34,000 distinct CDR3 sequences, roughly 4.5% of them singletons. The source of this sequence is an adult who was a healthcare worker with PCR-confirmed SARS-CoV-2 infection or an uninfected control (not recorded which). The chain is built from TRBV20-1 and TRBJ2-2, with D tentatively TRBD2 (6 bases). The sequencing input was whole blood. The CDR3 DNA reads as TGCAGTGCTAGAACTAGCTTGAACACCGGGGAGCTGTTTTTT. It yields the protein CSARTSLNTGELFF.